The present TCR beta chain was sequenced within a study of CD8 T cells in ankylosing spondylitis. Overall study findings and caveats: Made up of eight or nine highly homologous variants, a TCR beta motif appeared characteristic of ankylosing spondylitis blood.

Looked up from germline, CDR1 is SGHRS and CDR2 is YFSETQ. The V gene lost 7 bases and the J gene lost 2 bases, with 10 bases spanning the gap. The CDR3 is 12 residues long. This clonotype was detected ten times or more. Its antigen remains unidentified. TCRdb recomputed calls from the 5' RACE reads with MiXCR, one row per CDR3 protein. In the table there are some 840,000 distinct CDR3 sequences, roughly 12% of which are singletons. V and J are TRBV5-1 and TRBJ2-7; D is unresolved. The receptor was derived from a male donor with ankylosing spondylitis. The sample taken for sequencing was blood, either unsorted or a sorted T cell fraction (not recorded which). CDR3 sequence: CASGNGAYEQYF. CDR3 in DNA: TGCGCCAGCGGCAACGGCGCCTACGAGCAGTACTTC. The entire variable domain, with the rest obtained from reference TRBV5-1 and TRBJ2-7, is as follows: KAGVTQTPRYLIKTRGQQVTLSCSPISGHRSVSWYQQTPGQGLQFLFEYFSETQRNKGNFPGRFSGRQFSNSRSEMNVSTLELGDSALYLCASGNGAYEQYFGPGTRLTVT.